This TCR beta chain was retrieved from a study of beta chain features in type 1 diabetes. Study in general: Examination covered roughly 100,000,000 sorted cells spanning all samples. Study-wide results and limits: Within the patient group, naive, central memory and Treg TCRB repertoires appeared more similar to each other than within healthy donors.

Sorting that relied on CD45RO/CCR7/CD25/CD127/CD95/CD27 yielded CD4+ naive, central memory, regulatory and stem cell-like memory cells. Once sorted, every population was more than 95% pure. cDNA synthesis used the whole RNA isolate, giving expressed TCRB sequences. Here immunoSEQ multiplex PCR was the method, and the copy in TCRdb shows in-frame clones only, minus some. Altogether just over 450,000 clones are present, about 30% being singletons, with the ten largest covering 0.05% to 0.065%. The CDR3 contains 17 residues. Germline trimming cut 3 bases from V and 0 bases from J; bases unmatched to any gene: 8. Germline V lookup: CDR1 SGHTA, CDR2 FQGNSA. Worth noting for this clone: Antigen specificity is unknown.

Sequencing used naive CD4+ T cells from blood. V usage is TRBV7-2 and J usage is TRBJ1-5; 7 nucleotides line up with TRBD1. The receptor's source is a man younger than 30 in good health. CDR3 region: CASSFRRGTDSNQPQHF. In DNA, the CDR3 is TGTGCCAGCAGCTTTAGGCGAGGGACAGATAGCAATCAGCCCCAGCATTTT.